Below, one TCR beta chain is given with its context. Its antigen is unidentified. TCRdb re-derived calls from the RACE reads in MiXCR, one entry per CDR3 protein. The data contain approximately 120,000 distinct CDR3 sequences, 9% to 9.5% of them singletons. This sample is drawn from a study of human T cells and chemical hapten exposure. Study-level findings and limits: Patch test score showed a positive correlation with PT1 expanded TCR counts. With alopecia, donors may have immune responses unlike healthy people's.

This CDR3 has 14 amino acids. V lost 2 bases to trimming and J lost 4 bases, with 11 bases between them. Time point of the sample: patch test 2, 6 weeks after DPC sensitization. Treatment indicated: therapeutic diphenylcyclopropenone sensitization with weekly scalp DPC. Alopecia patients between 18 and 70 years old and suitable for DPC were used as donors. The specimen comprised whole blood, sampled in connection with sensitization to the hapten diphenylcyclopropenone (DPC). The rearrangement joins TRBV12-3 or TRBV12-4 to TRBJ1-1, with unresolved D. The clonotype originates from a woman aged 40 to 55 with alopecia areata. Some clones in this sample may be carry-over from other donors' samples. CDR3 sequence reads: CASSLRLKGTEAFF. The CDR3 DNA is TGTGCCAGCAGTTTACGACTTAAGGGCACTGAAGCTTTCTTT.